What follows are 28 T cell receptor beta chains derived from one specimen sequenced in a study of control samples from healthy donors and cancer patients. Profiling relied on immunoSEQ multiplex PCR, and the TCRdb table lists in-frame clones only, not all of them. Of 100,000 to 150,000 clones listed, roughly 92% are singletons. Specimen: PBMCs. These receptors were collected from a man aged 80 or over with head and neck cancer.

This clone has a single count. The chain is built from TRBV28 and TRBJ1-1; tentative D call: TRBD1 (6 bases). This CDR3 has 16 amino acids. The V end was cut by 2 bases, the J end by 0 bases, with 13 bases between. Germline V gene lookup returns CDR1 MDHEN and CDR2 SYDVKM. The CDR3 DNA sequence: TGTGCCAGCAGTTTAGGAACAGGGACAATGAACACTGAAGCTTTCTTT. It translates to CASSLGTGTMNTEAFF.

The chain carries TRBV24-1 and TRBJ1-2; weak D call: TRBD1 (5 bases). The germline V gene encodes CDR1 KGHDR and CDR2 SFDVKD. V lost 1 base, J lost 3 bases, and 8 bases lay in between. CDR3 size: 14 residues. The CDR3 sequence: CATSDFPGDYGYTF. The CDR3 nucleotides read TGTGCCACCAGTGATTTCCCGGGGGACTATGGCTACACCTTC.

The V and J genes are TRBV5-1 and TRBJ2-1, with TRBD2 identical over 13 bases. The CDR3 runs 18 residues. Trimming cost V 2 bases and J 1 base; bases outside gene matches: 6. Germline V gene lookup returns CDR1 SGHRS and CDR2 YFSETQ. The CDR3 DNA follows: TGCGCCAGCAGCTTAAGACTAGCGGGGGGTGTTTCCTACAATGAGCAGTTCTTC. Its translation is CASSLRLAGGVSYNEQFF. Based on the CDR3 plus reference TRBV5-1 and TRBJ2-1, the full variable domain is KAGVTQTPRYLIKTRGQQVTLSCSPISGHRSVSWYQQTPGQGLQFLFEYFSETQRNKGNFPGRFSGRQFSNSRSEMNVSTLELGDSALYLCASSLRLAGGVSYNEQFFGPGTRLTVL.

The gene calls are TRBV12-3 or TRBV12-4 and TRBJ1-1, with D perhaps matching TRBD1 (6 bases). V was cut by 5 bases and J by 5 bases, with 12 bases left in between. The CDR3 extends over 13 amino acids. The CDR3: CASSIRGGTEAFF. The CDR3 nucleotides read TGTGCCAGCAGTATCAGGGGAGGGACTGAAGCTTTCTTT.

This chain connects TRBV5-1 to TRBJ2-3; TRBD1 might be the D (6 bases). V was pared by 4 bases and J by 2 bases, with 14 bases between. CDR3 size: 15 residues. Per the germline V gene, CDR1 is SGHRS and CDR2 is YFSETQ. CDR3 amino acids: CASSPRTDHTDTQYF. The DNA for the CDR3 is TGCGCCAGCAGCCCCCGGACAGATCACACAGATACGCAGTATTTT.

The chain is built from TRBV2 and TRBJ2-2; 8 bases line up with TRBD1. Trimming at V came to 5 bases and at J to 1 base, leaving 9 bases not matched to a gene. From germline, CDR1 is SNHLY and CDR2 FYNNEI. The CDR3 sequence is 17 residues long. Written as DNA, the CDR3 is TGTGCCAGCAGTTACTACCTCGGACAGGGGAACACCGGGGAGCTGTTTTTT. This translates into CASSYYLGQGNTGELFF.

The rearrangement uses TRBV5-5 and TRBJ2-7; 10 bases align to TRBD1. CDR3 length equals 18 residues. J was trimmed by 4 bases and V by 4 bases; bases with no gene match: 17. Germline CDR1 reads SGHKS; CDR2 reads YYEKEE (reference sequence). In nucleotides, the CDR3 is TGTGCCAGCAGCCGGATGAGACTTGCCGGGACAGGGGTTTACGAGCAGTACTTC. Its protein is CASSRMRLAGTGVYEQYF.

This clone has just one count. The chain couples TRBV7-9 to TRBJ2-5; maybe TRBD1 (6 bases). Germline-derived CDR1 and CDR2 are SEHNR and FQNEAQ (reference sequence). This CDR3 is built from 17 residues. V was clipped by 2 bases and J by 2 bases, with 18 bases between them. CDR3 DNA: TGTGCCAGCAGCTTAACCCCCCAGGGGATGGGGCAAGAGACCCAGTACTTC. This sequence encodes CASSLTPQGMGQETQYF.

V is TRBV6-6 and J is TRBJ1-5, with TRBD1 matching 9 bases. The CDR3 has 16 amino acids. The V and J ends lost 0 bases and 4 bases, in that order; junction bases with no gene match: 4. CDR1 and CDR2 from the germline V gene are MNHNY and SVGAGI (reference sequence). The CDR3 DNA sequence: TGTGCCAGCAGTTACTCTACCGGGACAGGGAATCAGCCCCAGCATTTT. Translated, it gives CASSYSTGTGNQPQHF.

This CDR3 is CASSLKGVESETQYF. DNA of the CDR3: TGTGCCAGCAGCTTGAAGGGGGTAGAGTCTGAGACCCAGTACTTC. The chain couples TRBV5-4 to TRBJ2-5; tentatively, D is TRBD1 (6 bases). Trimming left V 1 base short and J 5 bases short, with 15 bases between. The CDR3 sequence is 15 residues long. Germline-derived CDR1 and CDR2 are SGHNT and YYREEE (reference sequence).

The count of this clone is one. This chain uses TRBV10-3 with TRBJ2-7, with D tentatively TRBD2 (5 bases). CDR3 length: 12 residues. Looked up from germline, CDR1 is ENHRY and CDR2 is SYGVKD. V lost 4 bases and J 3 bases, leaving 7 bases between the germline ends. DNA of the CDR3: TGTGCCATCAGTGCCGGGGACTACGAGCAGTACTTC. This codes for CAISAGDYEQYF.

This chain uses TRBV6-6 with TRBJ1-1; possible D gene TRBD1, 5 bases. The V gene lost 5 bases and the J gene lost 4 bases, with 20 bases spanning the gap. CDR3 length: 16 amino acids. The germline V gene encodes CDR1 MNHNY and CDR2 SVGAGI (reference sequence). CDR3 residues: CASSVPGNVQGTEAFF. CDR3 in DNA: TGTGCCAGCAGTGTTCCAGGGAATGTGCAGGGCACTGAAGCTTTCTTT.

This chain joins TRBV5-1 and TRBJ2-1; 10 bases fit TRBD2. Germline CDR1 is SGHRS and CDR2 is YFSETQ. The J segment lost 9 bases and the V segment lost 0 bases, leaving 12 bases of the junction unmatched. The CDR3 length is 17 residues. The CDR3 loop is CASSLAMRSGRAFEQFF. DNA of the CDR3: TGCGCCAGCAGCTTGGCCATGCGGAGCGGGAGGGCCTTTGAGCAGTTCTTC.

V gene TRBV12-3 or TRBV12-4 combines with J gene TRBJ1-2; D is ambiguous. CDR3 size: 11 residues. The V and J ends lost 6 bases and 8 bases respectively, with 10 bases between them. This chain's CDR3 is CASSLAGGYTF. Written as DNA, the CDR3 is TGTGCCAGCAGCTTGGCTGGGGGCTACACCTTC.

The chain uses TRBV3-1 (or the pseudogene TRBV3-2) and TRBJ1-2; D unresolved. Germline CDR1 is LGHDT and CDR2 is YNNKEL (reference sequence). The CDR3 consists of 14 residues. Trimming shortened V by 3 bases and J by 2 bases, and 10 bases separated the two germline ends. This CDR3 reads CASSHWATNYGYTF. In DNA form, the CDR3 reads TGTGCCAGCAGCCACTGGGCAACAAACTATGGCTACACCTTC.

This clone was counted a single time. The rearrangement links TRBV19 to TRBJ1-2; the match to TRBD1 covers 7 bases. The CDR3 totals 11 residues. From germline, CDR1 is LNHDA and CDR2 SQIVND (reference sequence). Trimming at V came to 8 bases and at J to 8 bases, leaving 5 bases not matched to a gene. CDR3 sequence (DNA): TGTGCCAGTCAACAGGGGAGAGGCTACACCTTC. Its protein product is CASQQGRGYTF.

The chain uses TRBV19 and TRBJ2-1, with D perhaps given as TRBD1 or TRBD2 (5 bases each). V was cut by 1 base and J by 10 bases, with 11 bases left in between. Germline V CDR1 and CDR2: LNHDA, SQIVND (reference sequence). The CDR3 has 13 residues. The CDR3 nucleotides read TGTGCCAGTAGTATAGTCGGGGCCTTGGAGCAGTTCTTC. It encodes CASSIVGALEQFF.

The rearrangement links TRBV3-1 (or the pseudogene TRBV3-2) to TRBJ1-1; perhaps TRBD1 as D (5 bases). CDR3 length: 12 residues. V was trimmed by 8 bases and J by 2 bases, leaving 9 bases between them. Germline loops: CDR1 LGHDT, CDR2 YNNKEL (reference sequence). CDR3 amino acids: CASLGGNTEAFF. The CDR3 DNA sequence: TGTGCCAGCTTGGGGGGAAACACTGAAGCTTTCTTT.

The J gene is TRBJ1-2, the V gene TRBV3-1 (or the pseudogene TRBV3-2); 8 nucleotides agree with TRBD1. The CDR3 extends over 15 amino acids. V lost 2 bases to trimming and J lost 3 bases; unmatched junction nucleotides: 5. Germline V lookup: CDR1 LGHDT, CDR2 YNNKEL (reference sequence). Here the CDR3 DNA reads TGTGCCAGCAGCCAATTCGAGACAGGGGACTATGGCTACACCTTC. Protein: CASSQFETGDYGYTF.

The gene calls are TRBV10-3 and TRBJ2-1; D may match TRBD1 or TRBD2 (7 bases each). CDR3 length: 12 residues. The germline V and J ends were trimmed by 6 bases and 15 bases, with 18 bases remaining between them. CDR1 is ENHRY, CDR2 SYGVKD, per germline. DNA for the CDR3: TGTGCCATCAGCCCCAGGGGGGGGAGTGTGTTCTTC. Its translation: CAISPRGGSVFF.

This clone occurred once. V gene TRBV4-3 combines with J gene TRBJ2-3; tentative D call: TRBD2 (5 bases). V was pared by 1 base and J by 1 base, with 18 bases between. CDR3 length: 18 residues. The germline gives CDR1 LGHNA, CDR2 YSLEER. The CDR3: CASSQVAPPSLGTDTQYF. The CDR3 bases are TGCGCCAGCAGCCAAGTCGCGCCCCCTAGCTTGGGCACAGATACGCAGTATTTT.

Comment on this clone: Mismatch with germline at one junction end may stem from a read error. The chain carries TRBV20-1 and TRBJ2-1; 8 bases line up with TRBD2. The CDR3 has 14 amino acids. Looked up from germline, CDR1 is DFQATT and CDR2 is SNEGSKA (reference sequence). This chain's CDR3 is CSASRTSSHNEQFF. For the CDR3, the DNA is TGCAGTGCCAGTAGGACTAGCTCCCACAATGAGCAGTTCTTC.

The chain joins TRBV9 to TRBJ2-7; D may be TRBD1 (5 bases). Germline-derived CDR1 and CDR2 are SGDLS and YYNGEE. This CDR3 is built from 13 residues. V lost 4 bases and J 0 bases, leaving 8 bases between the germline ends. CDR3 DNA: TGTGCCAGCAGCCCCCAGGGCTCCTACGAGCAGTACTTC. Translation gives CASSPQGSYEQYF.

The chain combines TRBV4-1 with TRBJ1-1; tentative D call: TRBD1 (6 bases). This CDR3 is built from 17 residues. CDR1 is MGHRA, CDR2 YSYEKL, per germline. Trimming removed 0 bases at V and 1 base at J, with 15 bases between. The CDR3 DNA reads TGCGCCAGCAGCCAAGACGGCAGGGGAGGTTGGAACACTGAAGCTTTCTTT. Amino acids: CASSQDGRGGWNTEAFF.

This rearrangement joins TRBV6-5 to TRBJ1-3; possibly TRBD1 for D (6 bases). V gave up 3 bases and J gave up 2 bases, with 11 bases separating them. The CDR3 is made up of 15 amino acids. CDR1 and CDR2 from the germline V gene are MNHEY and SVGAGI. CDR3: CASSYRGSAGNTIYF. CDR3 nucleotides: TGTGCCAGCAGTTATAGGGGGTCGGCTGGAAACACCATATATTTT.

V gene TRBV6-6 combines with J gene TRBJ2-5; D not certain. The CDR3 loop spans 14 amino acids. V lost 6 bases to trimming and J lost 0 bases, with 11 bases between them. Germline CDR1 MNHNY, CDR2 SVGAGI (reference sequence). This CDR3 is CASSRDNYQETQYF. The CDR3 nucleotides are TGTGCCAGCAGCCGTGACAACTACCAAGAGACCCAGTACTTC.

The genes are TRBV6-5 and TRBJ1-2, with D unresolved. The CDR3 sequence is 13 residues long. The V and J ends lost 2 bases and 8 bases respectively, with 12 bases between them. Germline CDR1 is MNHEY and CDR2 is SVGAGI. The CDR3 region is CASSYEIRGGYTF. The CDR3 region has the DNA TGTGCCAGCAGTTACGAGATCCGTGGAGGCTACACCTTC.

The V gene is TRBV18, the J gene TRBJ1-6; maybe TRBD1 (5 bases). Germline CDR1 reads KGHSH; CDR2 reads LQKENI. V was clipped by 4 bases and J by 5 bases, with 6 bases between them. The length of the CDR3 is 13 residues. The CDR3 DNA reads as TGTGCCAGCTCACTAGGGGATAATTCACCCCTCCACTTT. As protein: CASSLGDNSPLHF.